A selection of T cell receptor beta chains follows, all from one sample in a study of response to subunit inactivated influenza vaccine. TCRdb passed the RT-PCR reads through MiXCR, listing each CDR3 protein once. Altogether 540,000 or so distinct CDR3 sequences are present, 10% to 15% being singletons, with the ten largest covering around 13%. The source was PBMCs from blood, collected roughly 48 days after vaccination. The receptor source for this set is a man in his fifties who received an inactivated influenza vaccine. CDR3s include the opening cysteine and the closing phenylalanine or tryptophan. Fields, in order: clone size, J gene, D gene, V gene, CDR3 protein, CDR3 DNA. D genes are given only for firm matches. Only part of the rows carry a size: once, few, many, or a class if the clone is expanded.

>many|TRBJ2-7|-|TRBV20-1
CSASAVLEKLTWGGEQYF
-
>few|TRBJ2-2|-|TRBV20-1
CSASGGAVSGELFF
TGCAGTGCGAGTGGGGGGGCGGTCTCCGGGGAGCTGTTTTTT
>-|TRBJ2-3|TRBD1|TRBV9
CASSVAPDRADTQYF
TGTGCCAGCAGCGTAGCTCCGGACAGGGCAGATACGCAGTATTTT
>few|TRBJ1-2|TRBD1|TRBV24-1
CATSGLLGTGATMNYGYTF
TGTGCCACCAGTGGCCTTTTAGGGACAGGGGCGACTATGAACTATGGCTACACCTTC
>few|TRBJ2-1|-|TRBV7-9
CASSRGIEQFF
TGTGCCAGCAGCCGGGGCATTGAGCAGTTCTTC
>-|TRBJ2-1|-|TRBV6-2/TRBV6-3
CASRSGIAIYNEQFF
TGTGCCAGCAGATCCGGAATAGCTATATACAATGAGCAGTTCTTC
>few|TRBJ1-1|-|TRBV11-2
CASSWGPSDTEAFF
TGTGCCAGCAGCTGGGGCCCCTCTGACACTGAAGCTTTCTTT
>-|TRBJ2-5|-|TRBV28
CASSPNPGLGETQYF
TGTGCCAGCAGCCCCAATCCAGGTCTCGGGGAGACCCAGTACTTC
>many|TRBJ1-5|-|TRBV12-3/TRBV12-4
CASSLAMNQPQHF
TGTGCCAGCAGTTTAGCGATGAATCAGCCCCAGCATTTT
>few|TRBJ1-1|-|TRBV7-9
CASSPGTPSEAFF
TGTGCCAGCAGCCCCGGGACGCCTTCTGAAGCTTTCTTT
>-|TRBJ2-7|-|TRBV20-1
CSAYTGNSEGEQYF
TGCAGTGCATATACAGGGAACAGCGAGGGAGAGCAGTACTTC
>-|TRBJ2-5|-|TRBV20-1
CSARAVTLAVTQYF
TGCAGTGCTAGAGCGGTGACGCTAGCTGTGACCCAGTACTTC
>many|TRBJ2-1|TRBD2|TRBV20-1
CSAGSGDQFF
TGCAGTGCGGGGAGCGGGGACCAGTTCTTC
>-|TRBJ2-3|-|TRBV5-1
CASSLVLAQVASTDTQYF
TGCGCCAGCAGCTTGGTTCTAGCGCAAGTGGCTAGCACAGATACGCAGTATTTT
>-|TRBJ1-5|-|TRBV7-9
CASSATASNQPQHF
TGTGCCAGCAGCGCCACAGCTAGCAATCAGCCCCAGCATTTT
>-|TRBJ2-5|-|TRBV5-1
CASSLDGVVGGTQYF
TGCGCCAGCAGCTTGGACGGCGTGGTGGGGGGAACCCAGTACTTC
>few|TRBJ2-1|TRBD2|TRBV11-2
CASSSYGLTSGSRGEQFF
TGTGCCAGCAGCTCCTATGGGCTGACTAGCGGGAGTCGCGGTGAGCAGTTCTTC
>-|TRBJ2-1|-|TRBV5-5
CASSFSASSSYNEQFF
TGTGCCAGCAGCTTTTCGGCGAGTTCCTCCTACAATGAGCAGTTCTTC
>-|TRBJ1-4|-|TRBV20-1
CSAGERIALGEKLFF
TGCAGTGCTGGGGAACGGATCGCCTTAGGAGAAAAACTGTTTTTT
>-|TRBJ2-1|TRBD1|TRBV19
CASSDRTGQIRNNEQFF
TGTGCCAGTAGTGACCGGACAGGACAAATTAGGAACAATGAGCAGTTCTTC
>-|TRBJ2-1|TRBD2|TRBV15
CATSRELAGGHEQFF
TGTGCCACCAGCAGAGAACTAGCGGGAGGTCATGAGCAGTTCTTC
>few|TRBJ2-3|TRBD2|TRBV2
CASRALAGGTDTQYF
TGTGCCAGCAGGGCACTAGCGGGCGGCACAGATACGCAGTATTTT
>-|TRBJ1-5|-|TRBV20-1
CSARDRGGAFQPQHF
TGCAGTGCTAGAGATCGCGGGGGTGCGTTTCAGCCCCAGCATTTT